The present entry profiles one TCR beta chain with its context. In this sample, this clonotype turned up many times. No antigen is known for it. Qualities for individual bases were not recorded, and no much larger clone is one base off. From V the trimming removes 4 bases and from J it removes 2 bases, while the gene matches leave 7 bases of the junction unaccounted for. The CDR3 holds 16 amino acids from the cysteine to the phenylalanine. The read is trimmed to its CDR3 DNA, 48 bases read in frame from base 1. The germline V gene (reference sequence) sets CDR1 to MNHEY and CDR2 to SMNVEV. TCR beta CDR3 regions were amplified from RNA transcripts for repertoire sequencing. The first round of RT-PCR was done with HTBI primers and the Qiagen OneStep RT-PCR kit, and was followed by a second round of multiplex PCR, then size selection and purification. Libraries were sequenced paired-end with 100 bp reads on an Illumina HiSeq2000. In the authors' own workflow: SOAPnuke was used to process the reads, throwing out any read that had adapters, had uncalled bases, had a mean Phred below 15, or lacked an exact constant-primer or identifier match. COPE v1.2.5 was used to merge the high-quality paired reads. Unique nucleotide sequences were defined as clonotypes and aligned to IMGT TRB V, D and J references using MiTCR v1.1. Only V-J combinations with frequency above 0.0001 were analysed, covering approximately 99% of repertoires. For each V-J combination, a TCR clonal expansion and chaos score was defined as the ratio of F50 clonal expansion to chaos observed in the TCRdist matrix. Welch's t-statistics and random forest were used to reduce features to approximately 13 V-J combinations, which were fed into a naive Bayes classifier. The similarity between thyroid and blood repertoires was quantified using the Morisita-Horn index. TCRdb trimmed public reads at Q25 via fastp, called clones via MiXCR and kept in-frame beta chains. Rows matching on CDR3 protein sequence are summarized as one entry with the most common DNA and genes. In this record, the V and J calls reflect TCRdb's handling and not the investigators' own analysis. The sample profile shows some 200,000 distinct CDR3 sequences; under 30% of them were found once. The ten most abundant clones make up 9.1% of the sample.

These data come from a study of Graves' ophthalmopathy and Graves' hyperthyroidism (dated by TCRdb to 2016 to 2019). Turning to the overall study: Peripheral blood samples were taken at the time of initial diagnosis, before any treatment was given. To tell Graves' ophthalmopathy apart from Graves' hyperthyroidism, and to predict which patients would progress to ophthalmopathy, the study relied on TCR beta repertoire signatures. In total, 135 blood samples were TCR-sequenced: 43 ophthalmopathy, some 80 hyperthyroidism and approximately 17 hyperthyroidism-to-ophthalmopathy patients. To explore V-J signatures that distinguish ophthalmopathy from hyperthyroidism, a discovery set of about 99 patients was enrolled, made up of 40 to 45 with ophthalmopathy and some 56 with stable hyperthyroidism. For independent validation, a separate cohort was made up of 18 hyperthyroidism patients plus 17 patients who later progressed from hyperthyroidism to ophthalmopathy. T-cell repertoires of thyroid tissue and blood were compared in 5 or 6 hyperthyroidism patients. After sampling, hyperthyroidism patients received methimazole starting at 30 mg daily, and ophthalmopathy patients received high-dose intravenous methylprednisolone. The approximately 100 discovery patients were divided at random into training and test sets in a 7:3 ratio.

What the authors observed across the whole study: In validation, the model predicted ophthalmopathy progression with about 70% sensitivity and 72% to 80% specificity; roughly 12 predicted patients were CT-confirmed with GO in a median of around 6 months. Most of the expanded thyroid clonotypes with a frequency above 0.001 were also detected in blood, and it was suggested that the thyroid immune response may be reflected by blood repertoires. In cross-validation, the 13-signature model distinguished ophthalmopathy from stable hyperthyroidism with less than 90% sensitivity and about 81% specificity, while in the test set the corresponding values were approximately 80% and 75%. Sample size was not predetermined statistically, and investigators were not blinded to group allocation.

Patients with ophthalmopathy had moderately to severely active disease, with a Clinical Activity Score of 3 or more, a NOSPECS grade of 4 or more, and a disease duration of less than 3 months. Anyone with other autoimmune diseases, uncontrolled infections, pregnancy or lactation was excluded from the study. Clinical symptoms, serum thyroxine, TRAb, thyroid ultrasound and orbital computed tomography formed the basis of the diagnosis. Using Ficoll-Paque density gradient centrifugation, PBMCs were isolated from 8.5 to 10 ml of fresh peripheral blood. Total RNA was extracted with Trizol reagent and quality-checked on an Agilent 2100 Bioanalyzer.

This receptor chain uses TRBV27 and TRBJ2-7; the junction holds 11 bases that match TRBD2. Sequencing was done on a sample of peripheral blood. The receptor comes from a man aged 45-65 years with Graves' ophthalmopathy. Donor details come from another sample of the same person, matched by shared clones. The nucleotide sequence is given as TGTGCCAGCAGTTCAGAACTAGCGGGAGTCCCCTACGAGCAGTACTTC. It translates to CASSSELAGVPYEQYF.